The entry that follows covers one TCR beta chain sequence. Germline V gene lookup returns CDR1 MGHDK and CDR2 SYGVNS. The CDR3 spans 15 residues. V was pared by 6 bases and J by 2 bases, with 11 bases between. The data were obtained in a study of blood T cell repertoires in COVID-19. Study information: From the United States, Italy and Spain came samples of acute and convalescent COVID-19.

Source study methods: Estimation of nucleated cell counts relied on the amplification of reference gene primers. Assay: immunoSEQ multiplex PCR; the TCRdb copy retains only in-frame clones and omits some. V and J calls and clone size are given by that table; D and trimming were obtained from the DNA. The data show about 200,000 clones, 70% to 90% seen once. The material sequenced was peripheral blood. The chain joins TRBV25-1 to TRBJ2-6; perhaps TRBD1 as D (6 bases). This sequence was found in an elderly woman with acute or convalescent COVID-19. The CDR3 is CASSEQGTGANVLTF. The CDR3 DNA reads as TGTGCCAGCAGCGAACAGGGCACTGGGGCCAACGTCCTGACTTTC. Full variable domain (outside the CDR3, taken from reference TRBV25-1 and TRBJ2-6): EADIYQTPRYLVIGTGKKITLECSQTMGHDKMYWYQQDPGMELHLIHYSYGVNSTEKGDLSSESTVSRIRTEHFPLTLESARPSHTSQYLCASSEQGTGANVLTFGAGSRLTVL.